These 21 T cell receptor beta chains came from one sample sequenced in a study of Ad26.COV2.S vaccination and SARS-CoV-2 variants. Produced via immunoSEQ multiplex PCR; TCRdb's table is partial and in-frame only. The table has roughly 380,000 clones, roughly 84% seen once. Treatment in this sample: some 20 received Ad26.COV2.S at low or high dose, single or two shots; a few received placebo; per-sample allocation not given. Specimen acquisition occurred on day 63 following the initial vaccine or placebo injection. The sequencing here drew on peripheral blood, taken in a trial of Ad26.COV2.S vaccine versus placebo. The receptors come from a person between 18 and 65 years old who received the Ad26.COV2.S COVID-19 vaccine or a placebo.

The V call is TRBV4-2, the J call TRBJ2-2; D call uncertain. Germline CDR1 and CDR2: LGHNA and YNFKEQ. V lost 4 bases, J lost 2 bases, and 11 bases lay in between. The length of the CDR3 is 15 residues. The CDR3 here is CASSPLAPNTGELFF. The CDR3 coding sequence is TGTGCCAGCAGCCCTCTGGCCCCAAACACCGGGGAGCTGTTTTTT.

The chain joins TRBV6-5 to TRBJ2-7; no definite D call. Germline CDR1 reads MNHEY; CDR2 reads SVGAGI. CDR3 length: 14 residues. V was clipped by 2 bases and J by 0 bases, with 8 bases between them. The CDR3: CASSYRFSSYEQYF. In DNA form, the CDR3 reads TGTGCCAGCAGTTACAGGTTTAGCTCCTACGAGCAGTACTTC.

The V gene is TRBV7-6, the J gene TRBJ1-3; no definite D call. CDR1 SGHVS and CDR2 FNYEAQ come from the germline V gene. The CDR3 has 16 amino acids. V was cut by 2 bases and J by 0 bases, with 11 bases left in between. CDR3 coding DNA: TGTGCCAGCAGCTTAAGACACCCCAGCTCTGGAAACACCATATATTTT. It codes for CASSLRHPSSGNTIYF.

The V and J genes are TRBV7-9 and TRBJ2-1; weak D call: TRBD1 (6 bases). Per germline, CDR1 SEHNR and CDR2 FQNEAQ (reference sequence). This CDR3 has 14 residues. Trimming removed 4 bases from V and 3 bases from J, with 10 bases in between. The CDR3 is CASSSSDSYNEQFF. Here the CDR3 DNA reads TGTGCCAGCAGCTCTTCGGACAGCTACAATGAGCAGTTCTTC.

The rearrangement links TRBV4-1 to TRBJ1-2, with D possibly matching TRBD1 (6 bases). V dropped 0 bases and J dropped 3 bases, with 8 bases sitting between them. Germline V gene data show CDR1 as MGHRA and CDR2 as YSYEKL. The CDR3 is made up of 14 amino acids. In DNA, the CDR3 is TGCGCCAGCAGCCAAGATTGGACAGACTATGGCTACACCTTC. Translating gives CASSQDWTDYGYTF.

CDR3 region: CASSSSTRGTEAFF. The CDR3 DNA is TGTGCCAGCAGTTCCTCTACAAGGGGCACTGAAGCTTTCTTT. This chain joins TRBV6-5 and TRBJ1-1; perhaps TRBD1 as D (5 bases). Germline CDR1 and CDR2: MNHEY and SVGAGI. CDR3 length: 14 residues. Trimming pared 4 bases from V and 4 bases from J, leaving 13 bases between.

As concerns this clone: It is likely a read error: a sequence one base away is far more abundant. V usage is TRBV28 and J usage is TRBJ2-5; no reliable D call. The V gene lost 3 bases and the J gene lost 5 bases, with 4 bases spanning the gap. The CDR3 covers 11 residues. Germline V gives CDR1 MDHEN, CDR2 SYDVKM. The CDR3 bases are TGTGCCAGCAGTTTCCGGGAGACCCAGTACTTC. Translated, it gives CASSFRETQYF. The full variable domain, rest sourced from reference TRBV28 and TRBJ2-5, is DVKVTQSSRYLVKRTGEKVFLECVQDMDHENMFWYRQDPGLGLRLIYFSYDVKMKEKGDIPEGYSVSREKKERFSLILESASTNQTSMYLCASSFRETQYFGPGTRLLVL.

This chain links TRBV6-5 with TRBJ2-7; 8 positions match TRBD1. The length of the CDR3 is 15 residues. Germline V gives CDR1 MNHEY, CDR2 SVGAGI. V gave up 0 bases and J gave up 6 bases; unmatched junction bases: 7. The CDR3 sequence: CASSYSNRGSGEQYF. In DNA form, the CDR3 reads TGTGCCAGCAGTTACTCGAACAGGGGGTCGGGCGAGCAGTACTTC.

J is TRBJ2-7 and V is TRBV7-8; D not certain. The CDR3 runs to 16 residues. The V gene's germline CDR1 is SGHVS and CDR2 FQNEAQ. V lost 1 base and J 0 bases, leaving 13 bases between the germline ends. CDR3 sequence reads: CASSLEGASSSYEQYF. CDR3 coding DNA: TGTGCCAGCAGCTTAGAAGGCGCTTCTAGCTCCTACGAGCAGTACTTC. Based on the CDR3 plus reference TRBV7-8 and TRBJ2-7, the full variable domain is GAGVSQSPRYKVAKRGQDVALRCDPISGHVSLFWYQQALGQGPEFLTYFQNEAQLDKSGLPSDRFFAERPEGSVSTLKIQRTQQEDSAVYLCASSLEGASSSYEQYFGPGTRLTVT.

This chain joins TRBV24-1 and TRBJ2-3, with D hard to call. This CDR3 comprises 13 residues. CDR1 KGHDR and CDR2 SFDVKD come from the germline V gene. V was cut by 5 bases and J by 3 bases, with 8 bases left in between. The CDR3 DNA reads as TGTGCCACCAGTGGGCCCCCGACAGATACGCAGTATTTT. Translated, it gives CATSGPPTDTQYF.

The chain couples TRBV6-5 to TRBJ2-3; 10 positions agree with TRBD2. J gave up 5 bases and V 10 bases, and 3 bases lay outside the gene matches. The length of the CDR3 is 12 residues. The germline V gene has CDR1 MNHEY and CDR2 SVGAGI. CDR3 in DNA: TGTGCCACGGGACTAGCGTTAGATACGCAGTATTTT. It yields the protein CATGLALDTQYF.

The chain links TRBV19 to TRBJ1-5, with 8 bases lining up with TRBD1. V dropped 5 bases and J dropped 0; count of bases not matched to a gene: 12. In germline, CDR1 is LNHDA, CDR2 SQIVND (reference sequence). The length of the CDR3 is 18 residues. The CDR3 is CASSFDRQGTNSNQPQHF. In DNA, the CDR3 is TGTGCCAGTAGTTTCGACCGACAGGGGACTAATAGCAATCAGCCCCAGCATTTT. Looking up the rest from reference TRBV19 and TRBJ1-5 gives the full variable domain: DGGITQSPKYLFRKEGQNVTLSCEQNLNHDAMYWYRQDPGQGLRLIYYSQIVNDFQKGDIAEGYSVSREKKESFPLTVTSAQKNPTAFYLCASSFDRQGTNSNQPQHFGDGTRLSIL.

CDR3 nucleotide sequence: TGTGCCAGCAGCTCCACCGAGGGGAGGTTAAGGCAGCCCCAGCATTTT. Encoded protein: CASSSTEGRLRQPQHF. The rearrangement joins TRBV7-9 to TRBJ1-5; the D gene is possibly TRBD1 (5 bases). CDR3 length: 16 residues. Trimming left V 4 bases short and J 7 bases short, with 20 bases between. From germline, CDR1 is SEHNR and CDR2 FQNEAQ (reference sequence). The whole variable domain, remainder taken from reference TRBV7-9 and TRBJ1-5, is DTGVSQNPRHKITKRGQNVTFRCDPISEHNRLYWYRQTLGQGPEFLTYFQNEAQLEKSRLLSDRFSAERPKGSFSTLEIQRTEQGDSAMYLCASSSTEGRLRQPQHFGDGTRLSIL.

The CDR3 nucleotides read TGTGCCAGTAGTATAAGGGGGCGGGGATACGAAAAACTGTTTTTT. It yields the protein CASSIRGRGYEKLFF. The rearrangement uses TRBV19 and TRBJ1-4; the match to TRBD1 covers 7 bases. V lost 2 bases to trimming and J lost 8 bases; unmatched junction nucleotides: 8. The CDR3 is 15 residues long. Looked up from germline, CDR1 is LNHDA and CDR2 is SQIVND (reference sequence). The full variable domain, with the rest looked up from reference TRBV19 and TRBJ1-4, is DGGITQSPKYLFRKEGQNVTLSCEQNLNHDAMYWYRQDPGQGLRLIYYSQIVNDFQKGDIAEGYSVSREKKESFPLTVTSAQKNPTAFYLCASSIRGRGYEKLFFGSGTQLSVL.

This chain joins TRBV15 and TRBJ1-2; D unclear. Trimming took 1 base from V and 12 from J, leaving 12 bases between them. The germline gives CDR1 LNHNV, CDR2 YYDKDF (reference sequence). The CDR3 runs 12 residues. CDR3 in amino acids: CATSRGRGDDTF. In DNA form, the CDR3 reads TGTGCCACCAGCAGAGGGCGGGGAGACGACACCTTC.

On this clone itself: Additional DNA sequences in this sample encode the identical CDR3. This chain connects TRBV6-5 to TRBJ1-3; D remains ambiguous. The CDR3 sequence is 13 residues long. V was pared by 0 bases and J by 2 bases, with 2 bases between. Germline assignment: CDR1 MNHEY and CDR2 SVGAGI. Here the CDR3 reads CASSYSTGNTIYF. The DNA of the CDR3 is TGTGCCAGCAGTTACTCAACTGGAAACACCATATATTTT.

This clone was detected only once. This chain connects TRBV5-1 to TRBJ2-1; D not certain. CDR1 and CDR2 (germline): SGHRS, YFSETQ. With 0 bases removed from V and 0 bases from J, the gap between germline ends came to 7 bases. CDR3 length equals 15 residues. The CDR3 sequence is CASSLEASSYNEQFF. DNA for the CDR3: TGCGCCAGCAGCTTGGAGGCTAGCTCCTACAATGAGCAGTTCTTC.

This chain uses TRBV2 with TRBJ1-2; D not resolved. This CDR3 is 14 amino acids long. Germline values: CDR1 SNHLY, CDR2 FYNNEI. The ends were cut back, 9 bases at V and 0 bases at J, with 14 bases in the middle. CDR3 region: CASLTGSANYGYTF. The CDR3 DNA is TGTGCCAGTCTCACCGGTTCAGCTAACTATGGCTACACCTTC.

On this clone: The junction differs from germline at one of its ends, possibly a read error. V and J are TRBV10-3 and TRBJ1-2; D perhaps matches TRBD1 (6 bases). Germline V gives CDR1 ENHRY, CDR2 SYGVKD. The CDR3 extends over 18 amino acids. The CDR3 nucleotides read TGTGCCATCAGTGCGGTACAGGGAGGAAATTTCAGATACTACGGCTACACCTTC. Translating it yields CAISAVQGGNFRYYGYTF.

The chain carries TRBV13 and TRBJ1-3; TRBD1 matches 8 bases. V dropped 5 bases and J dropped 4; count of bases not matched to a gene: 10. Germline CDR1 PRHDT, CDR2 FYEKMQ (reference sequence). This CDR3 is built from 16 residues. For the CDR3, the DNA is TGTGCCAGCAGCGCGCTATACAGGGGGTTCGGAAACACCATATATTTT. Protein sequence: CASSALYRGFGNTIYF.

The sample holds one count of this clone. The genes are TRBV12-5 and TRBJ2-2; the D is unclear. V was cut by 5 bases and J by 5 bases, with 3 bases left in between. This CDR3 spans 11 amino acids. From germline, CDR1 is LGHNT and CDR2 FRNRAP. Here the CDR3 reads CASGNTGELFF. CDR3 DNA: TGTGCTAGTGGTAATACCGGGGAGCTGTTTTTT.